The entry below describes one T cell receptor beta chain. This table comes from immunoSEQ multiplex PCR, and its TCRdb copy is limited to in-frame clones, with some not included. Of about 98,000 clones in the sample, approximately 78% were seen once. The sample belongs to a study of radiotherapy plus CTLA-4 blockade in lung cancer. The trim removed 3 bases at V and 2 bases at J, leaving 5 bases unmatched. This CDR3 comprises 15 residues. Germline-derived CDR1 and CDR2 are SGHAT and FQNNGV. Participants had chemo-refractory metastatic non-small-cell lung cancer and were treated with focal radiation plus ipilimumab CTLA-4 blockade.

This material consisted of peripheral blood, taken from a patient treated with radiotherapy plus ipilimumab. This sequence originates from a human donor with non-small cell lung cancer who had a partial response to radiotherapy plus ipilimumab. The chain recombines TRBV11-2 with TRBJ2-7, with TRBD2 matching 9 bases. CDR3 DNA: TGTGCCAGCAGCTTGGGACTAGCTCCAACCTACGAGCAGTACTTC. It yields the protein CASSLGLAPTYEQYF.